The clone carrying this TCR beta chain was seen ten or more times. Its antigen remains unidentified. This sample is drawn from a study of CD8 T cells in ankylosing spondylitis. Germline CDR1 reads MNHEY; CDR2 reads SVGAGI. V was pared by 5 bases and J by 14 bases, with 11 bases of the junction left unmatched. The CDR3 has 12 amino acids. Study-level points and caveats: Certain motif variants had earlier been reported in reactive arthritis synovial fluid and blood. What seemed typical of ankylosing spondylitis blood was a TCR beta motif built from about 8 highly homologous variants.

TCRdb re-derived calls from the 5' RACE reads in MiXCR, one entry per CDR3 protein. The sample records under 250,000 distinct CDR3 sequences, approximately 7.3% being singletons. The chain uses TRBV6-5 and TRBJ2-5; 7 bases align to TRBD1. Sequencing was done on a sample of blood, either unsorted or a sorted T cell fraction (not recorded which). The clonotype comes from a male donor with ankylosing spondylitis. The CDR3: CASSPQDRPAYF. The CDR3 DNA reads TGTGCCAGCAGTCCGCAGGACAGGCCGGCATACTTC.